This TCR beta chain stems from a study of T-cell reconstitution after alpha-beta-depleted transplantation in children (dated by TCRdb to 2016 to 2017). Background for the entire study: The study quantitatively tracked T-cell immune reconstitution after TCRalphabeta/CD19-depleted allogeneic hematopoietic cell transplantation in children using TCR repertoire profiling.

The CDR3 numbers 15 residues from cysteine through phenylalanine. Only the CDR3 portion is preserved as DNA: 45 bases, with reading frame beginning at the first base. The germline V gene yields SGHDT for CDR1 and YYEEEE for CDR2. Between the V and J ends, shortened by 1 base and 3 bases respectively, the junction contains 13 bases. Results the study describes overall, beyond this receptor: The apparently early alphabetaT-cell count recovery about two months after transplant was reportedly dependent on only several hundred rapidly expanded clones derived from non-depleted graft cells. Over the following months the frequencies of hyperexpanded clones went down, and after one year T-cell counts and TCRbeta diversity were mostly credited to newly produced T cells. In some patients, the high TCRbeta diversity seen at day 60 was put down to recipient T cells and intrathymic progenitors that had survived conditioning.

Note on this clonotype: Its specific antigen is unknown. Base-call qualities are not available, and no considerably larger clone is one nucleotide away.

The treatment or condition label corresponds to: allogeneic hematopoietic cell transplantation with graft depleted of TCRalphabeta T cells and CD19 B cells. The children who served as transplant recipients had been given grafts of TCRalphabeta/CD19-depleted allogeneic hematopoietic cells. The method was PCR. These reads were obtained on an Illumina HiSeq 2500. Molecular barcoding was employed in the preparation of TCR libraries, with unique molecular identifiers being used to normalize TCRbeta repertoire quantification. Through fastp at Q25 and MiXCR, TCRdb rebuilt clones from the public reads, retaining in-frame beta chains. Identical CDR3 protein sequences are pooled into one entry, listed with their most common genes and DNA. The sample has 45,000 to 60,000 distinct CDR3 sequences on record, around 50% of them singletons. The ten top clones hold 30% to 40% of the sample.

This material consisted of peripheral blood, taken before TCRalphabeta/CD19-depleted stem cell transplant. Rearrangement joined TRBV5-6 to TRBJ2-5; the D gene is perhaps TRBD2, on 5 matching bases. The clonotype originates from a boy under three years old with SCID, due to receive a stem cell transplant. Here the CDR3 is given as CASSLRWAREETQYF. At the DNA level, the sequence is TGTGCCAGCAGCTTGAGATGGGCGAGGGAAGAGACCCAGTACTTC. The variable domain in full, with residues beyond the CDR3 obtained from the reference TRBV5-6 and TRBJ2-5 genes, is DAGVTQSPTHLIKTRGQQVTLRCSPKSGHDTVSWYQQALGQGPQFIFQYYEEEERQRGNFPDRFSGHQFPNYSSELNVNALLLGDSALYLCASSLRWAREETQYFGPGTRLLVL.